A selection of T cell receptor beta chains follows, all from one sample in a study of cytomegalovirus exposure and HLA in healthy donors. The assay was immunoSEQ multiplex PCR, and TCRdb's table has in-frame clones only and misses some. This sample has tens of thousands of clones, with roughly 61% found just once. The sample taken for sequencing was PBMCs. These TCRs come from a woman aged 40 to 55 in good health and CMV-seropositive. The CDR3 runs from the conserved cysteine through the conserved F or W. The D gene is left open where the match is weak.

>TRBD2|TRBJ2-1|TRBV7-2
CASSQTSGTYNEQFF
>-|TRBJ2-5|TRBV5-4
CASGAETQYF
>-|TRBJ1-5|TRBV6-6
CASSQGGNQPQHF
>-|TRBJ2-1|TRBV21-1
CASSLRTRGFGNEQFF
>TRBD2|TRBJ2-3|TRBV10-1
CASSGLGAGGTDTQYF
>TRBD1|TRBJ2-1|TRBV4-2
CASSQDRGGWGNEQFF
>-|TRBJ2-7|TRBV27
CASSTRVASLVYEQYF
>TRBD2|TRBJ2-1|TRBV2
CASSVGLAGGDEQFF
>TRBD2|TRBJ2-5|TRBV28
CASSLELAAQYF
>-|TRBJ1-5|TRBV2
CASSEATSNQPQHF
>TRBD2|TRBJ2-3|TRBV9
CASSVGAGATDTQYF
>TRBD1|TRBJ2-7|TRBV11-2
CASSPRGQGPHEQYF